What follows are 30 T cell receptor beta chains derived from one specimen sequenced in a study of blood T cell repertoires in COVID-19. Assay used: immunoSEQ multiplex PCR; TCRdb lists only in-frame clones, some missing. This sample has fewer than 200,000 clones; 70% to 85% occur once, and the top ten carry 5.5% to 7.5%. The specimen was peripheral blood. These TCRs come from a human donor in a cohort sampled during active COVID-19.

The chain carries TRBV15 and TRBJ2-5; 7 bases agree with TRBD1. This CDR3 is built from 11 residues. Germline V gene sequence: CDR1 LNHNV, CDR2 YYDKDF (reference sequence). V lost 8 bases to trimming and J lost 4 bases; unmatched junction nucleotides: 1. CDR3 amino acids: CATRQGETQYF. The CDR3 DNA sequence: TGTGCCACCCGACAGGGAGAGACCCAGTACTTC.

The V and J genes are TRBV7-6 and TRBJ1-5; TRBD1 is a possible D gene (6 bases). CDR3 length equals 18 residues. Trimming removed 2 bases at V and 2 bases at J, with 19 bases between. CDR1 and CDR2 from the germline V gene are SGHVS and FNYEAQ. CDR3 sequence reads: CASSLLGAGVGGNQPQHF. In DNA form, the CDR3 reads TGTGCCAGCAGCTTATTAGGAGCAGGGGTGGGCGGCAATCAGCCCCAGCATTTT.

The CDR3 DNA reads TGTGCCAGCAGCCCCGGGGGAGGGGGGACCTATGGCTACACCTTC. It translates to CASSPGGGGTYGYTF. The genes are TRBV9 and TRBJ1-2, with a tentative D call TRBD1 (6 bases). V was clipped by 4 bases and J by 4 bases, with 17 bases between them. Germline assignment: CDR1 SGDLS and CDR2 YYNGEE. The CDR3 contains 15 residues.

The rearrangement links TRBV9 to TRBJ1-3, with D perhaps matching TRBD1 (6 bases). Germline V lookup: CDR1 SGDLS, CDR2 YYNGEE. The CDR3 is made up of 15 amino acids. V was clipped by 3 bases and J by 4 bases, with 14 bases between them. The CDR3 nucleotides read TGTGCCAGCAGCGACAAAACAGGGACCGGAAACACCATATATTTT. Translating gives CASSDKTGTGNTIYF. The variable domain in full, completed from reference TRBV9 and TRBJ1-3, reads DSGVTQTPKHLITATGQRVTLRCSPRSGDLSVYWYQQSLDQGLQFLIQYYNGEERAKGNILERFSAQQFPDLHSELNLSSLELGDSALYFCASSDKTGTGNTIYFGEGSWLTVV.

Only a few counts were recorded for this clone. The genes are TRBV5-4 and TRBJ1-2; D is perhaps TRBD1 (6 bases). The CDR3 has 13 amino acids. Germline-derived CDR1 and CDR2 are SGHNT and YYREEE (reference sequence). The ends were cut back, 4 bases at V and 8 bases at J, with 15 bases in the middle. The CDR3 protein is CASSLQGGEGYTF. The CDR3 bases are TGTGCCAGCAGCCTACAGGGCGGCGAGGGCTACACCTTC.

The rearrangement joins TRBV10-3 to TRBJ1-2, with 8 bases fitting TRBD1. Germline loops: CDR1 ENHRY, CDR2 SYGVKD. This CDR3 contains 16 residues. V lost 3 bases, J lost 4 bases, and 10 bases stayed unmatched. DNA of the CDR3: TGTGCCATCAGTGACCAGGGGGCGGCAGGAAGCTATGGCTACACCTTC. Translation: CAISDQGAAGSYGYTF.

This chain uses TRBV6-1 with TRBJ2-1, with D possibly matching TRBD1 (5 bases). Trimming removed 2 bases from V and 4 bases from J, with 15 bases in between. This CDR3 region has 16 residues. Germline V gene lookup returns CDR1 MNHNS and CDR2 SASEGT. The CDR3 DNA reads as TGTGCCAGCAGTGAAAACCCACAGGCCATATACAATGAGCAGTTCTTC. Its translation is CASSENPQAIYNEQFF.

This clone appeared a few times. V usage is TRBV7-3 and J usage is TRBJ2-3; 7 nucleotides align to TRBD2. Germline trimming cut 1 base from V and 3 bases from J; bases unmatched to any gene: 1. CDR3 length equals 14 residues. Germline CDR1 is SGHTA and CDR2 is FQGTGA. The CDR3 nucleotides read TGTGCCAGCAGCTTAATGGGGGGGACAGATACGCAGTATTTT. It yields the protein CASSLMGGTDTQYF.

This chain links TRBV11-2 with TRBJ1-5; D possibly corresponds to TRBD1 (5 bases). CDR3 length: 14 residues. Germline CDR1 reads SGHAT; CDR2 reads FQNNGV. Between the trimmed V and J ends, which lost 5 bases and 0 bases, there was a span of 8 bases. The CDR3 sequence: CASSAGFSNQPQHF. The CDR3 bases are TGTGCCAGCAGCGCAGGGTTTAGCAATCAGCCCCAGCATTTT. The complete variable domain, with remaining parts taken from reference TRBV11-2 and TRBJ1-5, reads EAGVAQSPRYKIIEKRQSVAFWCNPISGHATLYWYQQILGQGPKLLIQFQNNGVVDDSQLPKDRFSAERLKGVDSTLKIQPAKLEDSAVYLCASSAGFSNQPQHFGDGTRLSIL.

The chain links TRBV6-5 to TRBJ2-7; TRBD2 might be the D (6 bases). This CDR3 is built from 14 residues. Germline values: CDR1 MNHEY, CDR2 SVGAGI. Trimming cost V 8 bases and J 0 bases, with 14 bases left between them. CDR3 amino acids: CASRRAVDSYEQYF. The CDR3 DNA reads as TGTGCCAGCCGGAGGGCCGTCGACTCCTACGAGCAGTACTTC.

This chain links TRBV6-5 with TRBJ1-1; D remains ambiguous. The V gene lost 7 bases and the J gene lost 4 bases, with 13 bases spanning the gap. The CDR3 consists of 13 residues. From germline, CDR1 is MNHEY and CDR2 SVGAGI. CDR3 sequence (DNA): TGTGCCAGCAATCTGGGAGGAATCACTGAAGCTTTCTTT. Encoded protein: CASNLGGITEAFF.

There are a few counts of this clone. This chain links TRBV5-6 with TRBJ1-5; 8 nucleotides line up with TRBD1. Germline CDR1 and CDR2: SGHDT and YYEEEE. This CDR3 is built from 14 residues. Unmatched junction bases numbered 10, after V lost 3 bases and J lost 11 bases. CDR3 nucleotide sequence: TGTGCCAGCAGCTCTGGGACAGGATCATGGGCCCAGCATTTT. Translation gives CASSSGTGSWAQHF.

The chain recombines TRBV7-6 with TRBJ1-4; maybe TRBD1 (6 bases). Germline assignment: CDR1 SGHVS and CDR2 FNYEAQ. V dropped 2 bases and J dropped 7 bases, with 11 bases sitting between them. The CDR3 has 14 residues. The CDR3 reads CASSLIGGGEKLFF. CDR3 nucleotide sequence: TGTGCCAGCAGCTTAATAGGGGGTGGTGAAAAACTGTTTTTT.

The chain employs TRBV29-1 and TRBJ2-7; possibly TRBD2 for D (5 bases). The CDR3 is made up of 12 amino acids. CDR1 and CDR2 (germline): SQVTM, ANQGSEA. Trimming left V 5 bases short and J 1 base short, with 9 bases between. The CDR3 DNA sequence: TGCAGCGTTAGAGGGAATTCCTACGAGCAGTACTTC. Translation gives CSVRGNSYEQYF.

CDR3 sequence (DNA): TGTGCCAGTAGTTCAGGTTTTGGCTACACCTTC. This translates into CASSSGFGYTF. The chain employs TRBV19 and TRBJ1-2; D remains ambiguous. The ends were cut back, 5 bases at V and 7 bases at J, with 8 bases in the middle. The germline gives CDR1 LNHDA, CDR2 SQIVND (reference sequence). The CDR3 contains 11 residues.

The chain carries TRBV5-1 and TRBJ2-3; 10 nucleotides line up with TRBD2. V lost 4 bases to trimming and J lost 4 bases; unmatched junction nucleotides: 9. Per germline, CDR1 SGHRS and CDR2 YFSETQ. This CDR3 has 16 amino acids. The CDR3, as DNA: TGCGCCAGCAGCACTACTAGCGGGGATAAGGCAGATACGCAGTATTTT. This gives the protein CASSTTSGDKADTQYF.

CDR3 amino acids: CASSNQGASGYTF. CDR3 DNA: TGTGCCAGTAGTAATCAGGGGGCGAGTGGCTACACCTTC. This chain joins TRBV19 and TRBJ1-2; 8 positions agree with TRBD1. Unmatched junction bases numbered 5, after V lost 4 bases and J lost 7 bases. From germline, CDR1 is LNHDA and CDR2 SQIVND (reference sequence). The length of the CDR3 is 13 residues.

The rearrangement joins TRBV7-8 to TRBJ2-1; 8 bases fit TRBD1. Trimming took 5 bases from V and 2 from J; bases not matched to a gene: 2. CDR1 is SGHVS and CDR2 is FQNEAQ in the germline V gene. The CDR3 covers 14 residues. CDR3 coding DNA: TGTGCCAGCAGCCAGACAGGGGCCTACAATGAGCAGTTCTTC. It encodes CASSQTGAYNEQFF. Full variable domain (outside the CDR3, taken from reference TRBV7-8 and TRBJ2-1): GAGVSQSPRYKVAKRGQDVALRCDPISGHVSLFWYQQALGQGPEFLTYFQNEAQLDKSGLPSDRFFAERPEGSVSTLKIQRTQQEDSAVYLCASSQTGAYNEQFFGPGTRLTVL.

The rearrangement uses TRBV30 and TRBJ2-1; D gene uncertain. The CDR3 has 12 amino acids. The V gene lost 1 base and the J gene lost 7 bases, with 8 bases spanning the gap. Germline CDR1 and CDR2: GTSNPN and SVGIG (reference sequence). The CDR3 protein is CAWSDSWNEQFF. As DNA, the CDR3 is TGTGCCTGGAGTGACAGTTGGAATGAGCAGTTCTTC.

This chain links TRBV9 with TRBJ2-5; 7 positions agree with TRBD2. The CDR3 runs 14 residues. V lost 4 bases and J lost 0; bases outside the gene matches: 3. Per germline, CDR1 SGDLS and CDR2 YYNGEE. The chain's CDR3 is CASSSGTNQETQYF. The CDR3 coding sequence is TGTGCCAGCAGCTCCGGGACTAACCAAGAGACCCAGTACTTC.

The chain carries TRBV14 and TRBJ1-1, with D uncertain. Trimming removed 3 bases at V and 1 base at J, with 6 bases between. Germline assignment: CDR1 SGHDN and CDR2 FVKESK. The CDR3 runs to 13 residues. The CDR3 region is CASSQFRNTEAFF. The CDR3 nucleotides are TGTGCCAGCAGCCAGTTCAGGAACACTGAAGCTTTCTTT.

The chain joins TRBV27 to TRBJ1-2; D not certain. The length of the CDR3 is 16 residues. Trimming left V 6 bases short and J 5 bases short, with 22 bases between. Germline loops: CDR1 MNHEY, CDR2 SMNVEV (reference sequence). The CDR3 protein is CASSLFNPETGYGYTF. The CDR3 coding sequence is TGTGCCAGCAGCCTCTTTAATCCGGAGACGGGGTATGGCTACACCTTC.

The rearrangement uses TRBV6-5 and TRBJ1-4; 8 bases are shared with TRBD1. Trimming took 8 bases from V and 3 from J; bases not matched to a gene: 2. Germline assignment: CDR1 MNHEY and CDR2 SVGAGI. The CDR3 covers 13 residues. The CDR3 DNA reads TGTGCCAGCGGGACAGGCCCTAATGAAAAACTGTTTTTT. Protein product: CASGTGPNEKLFF.

Here the CDR3 reads CAWEPGQAPYEQYF. As DNA, the CDR3 is TGTGCCTGGGAACCGGGACAGGCACCCTACGAGCAGTACTTC. The chain joins TRBV30 to TRBJ2-7; 8 bases fit TRBD1. CDR1 is GTSNPN, CDR2 SVGIG, per germline (reference sequence). CDR3 length equals 14 residues. J gave up 2 bases and V 5 bases, and 8 bases lay outside the gene matches.

The rearrangement uses TRBV21-1 and TRBJ1-5; TRBD1 is taken as the D call from the table, unchecked against the DNA. TRBV21-1 is flagged as a pseudogene. The CDR3 covers 15 residues. CDR3 sequence (DNA): TGTGCCAGCAGCAAAGGGACAGGGTGGTATCAGCCCCAGCATTTT. Protein: CASSKGTGWYQPQHF.

The chain recombines TRBV4-2 with TRBJ2-7; 9 bases match TRBD2. The germline CDR1 and CDR2 sequences are LGHNA and YNFKEQ. This CDR3 contains 15 residues. V lost 4 bases and J lost 3; bases outside the gene matches: 7. Written as DNA, the CDR3 is TGTGCCAGCAGCCCTGATGAGCGGGGGGACTACGAGCAGTACTTC. It translates to CASSPDERGDYEQYF.

In nucleotides, the CDR3 is TGTGCCAGCAGTTACTACGCCGAGCCCGTCAATCGTAGGTACTTC. Translating gives CASSYYAEPVNRRYF. The chain combines TRBV6-2 or TRBV6-3 with TRBJ2-5; D ambiguous. Germline assignment: CDR1 MNHEY and CDR2 SVGEGT. CDR3 length: 15 amino acids. The V gene lost 1 base and the J gene lost 13 bases, with 22 bases spanning the gap.

Regarding this clone: Distinct nucleotide sequences in the sample also encode this CDR3. The V gene is TRBV7-9, the J gene TRBJ1-3; D not certain. Germline CDR1 SEHNR, CDR2 FQNEAQ (reference sequence). The CDR3 is made up of 13 amino acids. V gave up 1 base and J gave up 7 bases, with 8 bases separating them. CDR3 bases: TGTGCCAGCAGCTTAGGGGCGGGGAACACCATATATTTT. It encodes CASSLGAGNTIYF.

This chain links TRBV5-1 with TRBJ2-1; D not certain. Trimming left V 4 bases short and J 4 bases short, with 6 bases between. From germline, CDR1 is SGHRS and CDR2 YFSETQ. This CDR3 is built from 12 residues. The CDR3 coding sequence is TGCGCCAGCAGCCTAGAGTACAATGAGCAGTTCTTC. Amino acids: CASSLEYNEQFF.

The chain has TRBV7-2 and TRBJ1-6; 10 positions agree with TRBD1. Germline trimming cut 0 bases from V and 10 bases from J; bases unmatched to any gene: 6. The CDR3 is made up of 16 amino acids. CDR1 is SGHTA and CDR2 is FQGNSA in the germline V gene. This CDR3 is CASSLAGTGVSSPLHF. Written as DNA, the CDR3 is TGTGCCAGCAGCTTAGCCGGGACAGGGGTTAGCTCACCCCTCCACTTT.